This T cell receptor beta chain comes out of a study of T cells in Graves' hyperthyroidism and ophthalmopathy. The table lists this clonotype with many counts. TCR beta CDR3 region amplification was performed from RNA transcripts. RT-PCR in the first round (using the HTBI primer set) targeted the TCR CDR3. Each CDR3 protein is one row after TCRdb ran MiXCR on the multiplex PCR reads. This table holds 100,000 to 140,000 distinct CDR3 sequences, 16% found once. The receptor's source is a woman between 45 and 65 years old with Graves' hyperthyroidism. Specimen: blood.

The CDR3 loop is CSAIVQGAQKLFF. CDR3 DNA: TGCAGTGCTATAGTCCAGGGGGCTCAGAAACTGTTTTTT. The chain employs TRBV20-1 and TRBJ1-4; 8 bases agree with TRBD1. The germline gives CDR1 DFQATT, CDR2 SNEGSKA (reference sequence). The V segment lost 4 bases and the J segment 11 bases; nucleotides outside the gene matches: 9. The CDR3 runs to 13 residues.